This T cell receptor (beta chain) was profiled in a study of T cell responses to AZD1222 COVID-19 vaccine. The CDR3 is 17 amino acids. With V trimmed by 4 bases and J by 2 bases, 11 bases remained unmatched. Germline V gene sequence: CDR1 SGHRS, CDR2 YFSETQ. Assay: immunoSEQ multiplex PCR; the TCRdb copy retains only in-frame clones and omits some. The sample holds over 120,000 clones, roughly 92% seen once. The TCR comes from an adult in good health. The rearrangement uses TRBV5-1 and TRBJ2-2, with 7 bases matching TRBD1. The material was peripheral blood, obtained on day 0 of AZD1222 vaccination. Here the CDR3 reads CASSPNAGTVNTGELFF. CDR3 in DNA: TGCGCCAGCAGCCCAAACGCCGGGACAGTTAACACCGGGGAGCTGTTTTTT.